Included here is one T cell receptor (beta chain) sequence, with context. Sequenced by immunoSEQ multiplex PCR; TCRdb stores in-frame clones only, minus some. The sample has about 160,000 clones; roughly 94% are singletons. This sample was taken from a study of control samples from healthy donors and cancer patients. Source material: PBMCs. The receptor comes from a man aged 55 to 70 with colorectal cancer.

The CDR3 sequence is CASSPASRTDTQYF. The CDR3 coding sequence is TGTGCCAGCTCACCAGCGAGTCGGACAGATACGCAGTATTTT. V is TRBV18 and J is TRBJ2-3, with D unclear. The V gene lost 2 bases and the J gene lost 3 bases, with 9 bases spanning the gap. CDR1 and CDR2 from the germline V gene are KGHSH and LQKENI. The CDR3 consists of 14 residues.